These 30 T cell receptor beta chains were all obtained from the same sample, sequenced in a study of identical twins. TCRdb itself ran the 5' RACE reads through MiXCR, one entry per CDR3 protein. The sample carries some 630,000 distinct CDR3 sequences, just over 7% recorded once. This same sample was also taken into another study, of yellow fever vaccine responses in identical twins.

Sequencing was done on a sample of PBMCs. The origin of the receptors is a woman between 18 and 30 years old in good health.

This clonotype has more than one count but fewer than ten. This rearrangement joins TRBV5-5 to TRBJ2-1; D not resolved. Trimming removed 4 bases at V and 5 bases at J, with 16 bases between. The CDR3 contains 15 residues. Germline V gene lookup returns CDR1 SGHKS and CDR2 YYEKEE (reference sequence). CDR3 sequence reads: CASSLSMALNNEQFF. The CDR3 DNA sequence: TGTGCCAGCAGCCTATCTATGGCACTCAACAATGAGCAGTTCTTC.

This chain connects TRBV12-3 or TRBV12-4 to TRBJ2-3; 7 bases are a match to TRBD2. The ends lost 6 bases at V and 4 bases at J; junction bases unmatched: 10. The CDR3 runs 15 residues. The CDR3 spells CASSNRAGVADTQYF. The DNA of the CDR3 is TGTGCCAGCAGCAACCGGGCGGGAGTAGCAGATACGCAGTATTTT.

Many counts were recorded for this clonotype. The chain recombines TRBV7-9 with TRBJ1-5, with TRBD1 matching over 9 bases. V gave up 8 bases and J gave up 7 bases; unmatched junction bases: 3. Germline lookup yields CDR1 SEHNR and CDR2 FQNEAQ (reference sequence). CDR3 length: 12 residues. The CDR3 DNA is TGTGCCAGCGGACAGGGGTCGCAGCCCCAGCATTTT. Translation gives CASGQGSQPQHF.

This clonotype was observed at least ten times. The chain has TRBV12-3 or TRBV12-4 and TRBJ1-6; 7 positions agree with TRBD1. This CDR3 is 14 amino acids long. Trimming removed 2 bases from V and 6 bases from J; junction bases left unmatched: 1. In DNA form, the CDR3 reads TGTGCCAGCAGTTTACAGGGGGGTAATTCACCCCTCCACTTT. It is translated as CASSLQGGNSPLHF.

A few counts support this clonotype. V and J are TRBV29-1 and TRBJ2-5; tentative D call: TRBD2 (5 bases). The CDR3 is 13 amino acids. In germline, CDR1 is SQVTM, CDR2 ANQGSEA. Between the trimmed V and J ends, which lost 3 bases and 1 base, there was a span of 9 bases. The chain's CDR3 is CSVDGLAQETQYF. In DNA form, the CDR3 reads TGCAGCGTTGACGGCCTAGCCCAAGAGACCCAGTACTTC.

The chain uses TRBV5-1 and TRBJ2-3; no clear D. CDR3 length: 15 residues. Per germline, CDR1 SGHRS and CDR2 YFSETQ. The ends were cut back, 5 bases at V and 2 bases at J, with 15 bases in the middle. The CDR3 sequence is CASRKDLGITDTQYF. The CDR3 region has the DNA TGCGCCAGCAGAAAGGACCTAGGGATCACAGATACGCAGTATTTT.

The chain has TRBV18 and TRBJ1-1; 8 bases fit TRBD1. CDR1 and CDR2 (germline): KGHSH, LQKENI. The CDR3 covers 14 residues. J was trimmed by 3 bases and V by 3 bases; bases with no gene match: 3. Here the CDR3 reads CASSPSRGHTEAFF. Written as DNA, the CDR3 is TGTGCCAGCTCACCTAGCAGGGGGCACACTGAAGCTTTCTTT.

This chain joins TRBV12-3 or TRBV12-4 and TRBJ1-4; 8 bases are shared with TRBD1. The CDR3 totals 14 residues. Unmatched junction bases numbered 8, after V lost 6 bases and J lost 8 bases. The CDR3 loop is CASSLTGAYEKLFF. The CDR3 bases are TGTGCCAGCAGCCTGACAGGGGCTTACGAAAAACTGTTTTTT.

This clonotype was counted at least ten times. The chain recombines TRBV12-3 or TRBV12-4 with TRBJ1-2; 7 bases align to TRBD1. The length of the CDR3 is 16 residues. V was clipped by 5 bases and J by 4 bases; unmatched bases: 13. CDR3 sequence (DNA): TGTGCCAGCAGTACCGATGACAGGGACTGGAGCTATGGCTACACCTTC. Protein sequence: CASSTDDRDWSYGYTF.

This clonotype was detected a few times. The V call is TRBV2, the J call TRBJ1-2; the D is unclear. There are 14 residues in the CDR3. V lost 3 bases and J lost 4, with 12 bases in between. Germline V gene sequence: CDR1 SNHLY, CDR2 FYNNEI. CDR3 sequence reads: CASSERQSLYGYTF. CDR3 DNA sequence: TGTGCCAGCAGTGAGCGGCAGTCCCTCTATGGCTACACCTTC.

V is TRBV24-1 and J is TRBJ2-2; D gene unclear. This CDR3 is 16 amino acids long. The V gene lost 1 base and the J gene lost 1 base, with 9 bases spanning the gap. Germline V lookup: CDR1 KGHDR, CDR2 SFDVKD. The CDR3 loop is CATSDFVGLNTGELFF. CDR3 nucleotides: TGTGCCACCAGTGATTTCGTGGGCCTGAACACCGGGGAGCTGTTTTTT.

There are many counts of this clonotype. This chain joins TRBV6-5 and TRBJ2-1, with a tentative D call TRBD1 (6 bases). The CDR3 is 12 amino acids. Germline CDR1 is MNHEY and CDR2 is SVGAGI. V was trimmed by 5 bases and J by 9 bases, leaving 11 bases between them. CDR3 nucleotides: TGTGCCAGCAGTAACAGGGTGCTTGAGCAGTTCTTC. This encodes CASSNRVLEQFF.

CDR3 amino acids: CASSQGYGGTNTGELFF. The CDR3 region has the DNA TGTGCCAGCAGCCAAGGATACGGGGGGACGAACACCGGGGAGCTGTTTTTT. This chain links TRBV4-2 with TRBJ2-2; 7 nucleotides match TRBD2. Germline V gene data show CDR1 as LGHNA and CDR2 as YNFKEQ. V lost 1 base, J lost 0 bases, and 5 bases stayed unmatched. This CDR3 has 17 amino acids.

This clonotype was recorded at least ten times. The chain couples TRBV7-8 to TRBJ2-1, with 7 bases matching TRBD2. The CDR3 has 15 residues. The V and J ends lost 5 bases and 4 bases, in that order; junction bases with no gene match: 8. The germline V gene has CDR1 SGHVS and CDR2 FQNEAQ. The CDR3 DNA follows: TGTGCCAGCAGCACCGGGACTACACTTTACAATGAGCAGTTCTTC. It is translated as CASSTGTTLYNEQFF.

In this sample, this clonotype turned up many times. J is TRBJ2-3 and V is TRBV29-1; perhaps TRBD1 as D (6 bases). Trimming cost V 3 bases and J 8 bases, with 9 bases left between them. CDR1 is SQVTM, CDR2 ANQGSEA, per germline. This CDR3 contains 11 residues. CDR3 DNA sequence: TGCAGCGTTGACGCCAGGGGTACGCAGTATTTT. Translated: CSVDARGTQYF.

This clonotype has just a few counts. This chain links TRBV15 with TRBJ2-2, with 8 bases matching TRBD1. The V and J ends lost 7 bases and 1 base, in that order; junction bases with no gene match: 5. In germline, CDR1 is LNHNV, CDR2 YYDKDF (reference sequence). The CDR3 totals 15 residues. The CDR3 loop reads CATTVGQENTGELFF. The DNA of the CDR3 is TGTGCCACCACCGTGGGACAGGAGAACACCGGGGAGCTGTTTTTT.

This clonotype was detected only a few times. The genes are TRBV6-1 and TRBJ2-5; 12 bases map to TRBD2. Germline V CDR1 and CDR2: MNHNS, SASEGT. The CDR3 totals 17 residues. After removal of 6 bases from V and 2 bases from J, the junction contained 10 bases not matched to a gene. DNA for the CDR3: TGTGCCAGCAGGCGAAGAGGGACTAGCGGGCGTCAAGAGACCCAGTACTTC. This gives the protein CASRRRGTSGRQETQYF.

Here the CDR3 reads CASSFSRTGIWSDTQYF. DNA of the CDR3: TGTGCCAGCAGCTTTAGCAGGACAGGGATATGGTCAGATACGCAGTATTTT. The rearrangement links TRBV7-9 to TRBJ2-3; 8 bases line up with TRBD1. The length of the CDR3 is 17 residues. Per germline, CDR1 SEHNR and CDR2 FQNEAQ (reference sequence). V shed 3 bases, J shed 4 bases, and the junction held 12 bases outside the gene matches.

The chain combines TRBV5-6 with TRBJ1-1; weak D call: TRBD1 (5 bases). The germline V gene has CDR1 SGHDT and CDR2 YYEEEE. The V end lost 5 bases, the J end lost 0 bases, and 8 bases lay between the germline ends. The CDR3 sequence is 13 residues long. In DNA form, the CDR3 reads TGTGCCAGCAGGGGACGGATGAACACTGAAGCTTTCTTT. Translation gives CASRGRMNTEAFF.

This clonotype was counted between two and nine times. The rearrangement joins TRBV5-1 to TRBJ2-2, with 8 bases lining up with TRBD1. Germline V gene lookup returns CDR1 SGHRS and CDR2 YFSETQ. The length of the CDR3 is 15 residues. After removal of 0 bases from V and 4 bases from J, the junction contained 2 bases not matched to a gene. The CDR3 reads CASSLATGATGELFF. DNA for the CDR3: TGCGCCAGCAGCTTGGCGACAGGGGCCACCGGGGAGCTGTTTTTT.

This clonotype was counted many times. The chain joins TRBV7-9 to TRBJ1-1; D gene uncertain. Germline assignment: CDR1 SEHNR and CDR2 FQNEAQ (reference sequence). V lost 4 bases, J lost 4 bases, and 13 bases lay in between. This CDR3 has 14 residues. The CDR3, as DNA: TGTGCCAGCAGCTACCCCCGTGCGGGCACTGAAGCTTTCTTT. This codes for CASSYPRAGTEAFF.

The chain carries TRBV12-3 or TRBV12-4 and TRBJ2-3, with 12 bases fitting TRBD2. Unmatched junction bases numbered 6, after V lost 6 bases and J lost 2 bases. The CDR3 extends over 16 amino acids. The CDR3 sequence: CASSLTSGRFTDTQYF. The CDR3 DNA reads TGTGCCAGCAGCTTGACTAGCGGGAGATTCACAGATACGCAGTATTTT.

The V call is TRBV5-3, the J call TRBJ2-1; weak D call: TRBD2 (6 bases). TRBV5-3 is an ORF for which the function is uncertain. V lost 8 bases to trimming and J lost 3 bases, with 18 bases between them. The CDR3 sequence is 15 residues long. The CDR3 DNA reads as TGTGCCAGGGGCCCGGGACTCGGAGTCTACAATGAGCAGTTCTTC. It yields the protein CARGPGLGVYNEQFF.

This clonotype was observed a few times. V gene TRBV9 combines with J gene TRBJ2-3; 12 nucleotides agree with TRBD1. V was clipped by 0 bases and J by 5 bases; unmatched bases: 7. This CDR3 is built from 17 residues. Germline values: CDR1 SGDLS, CDR2 YYNGEE. CDR3 in DNA: TGTGCCAGCAGCGTAGTAGGGACAGGGGGCATGTTAGATACGCAGTATTTT. Translated: CASSVVGTGGMLDTQYF.

This chain links TRBV10-3 with TRBJ1-1; TRBD1 might be the D (5 bases). V was clipped by 2 bases and J by 7 bases, with 17 bases between them. The CDR3 has 15 residues. Germline CDR1 ENHRY, CDR2 SYGVKD. Here the CDR3 DNA reads TGTGCCATCAGTGAGCGTATCCCTGGGACGGATGAAGCTTTCTTT. This translates into CAISERIPGTDEAFF.

The CDR3 protein is CASRRSTSGSVNEQFF. The CDR3 DNA reads TGTGCCAGCAGGCGGAGTACTAGCGGGAGTGTCAATGAGCAGTTCTTC. The rearrangement links TRBV7-8 to TRBJ2-1; 11 bases map to TRBD2. The germline CDR1 and CDR2 sequences are SGHVS and FQNEAQ. The CDR3 sequence is 16 residues long. V was clipped by 6 bases and J by 6 bases; unmatched bases: 10.

This clonotype was recorded many times. The genes are TRBV5-5 and TRBJ2-2; a weak D match, TRBD1 (5 bases). Germline CDR1 SGHKS, CDR2 YYEKEE (reference sequence). Trimming left V 1 base short and J 6 bases short, with 13 bases between. The CDR3 is 15 residues long. The CDR3 loop is CASSLNGARPGELFF. As DNA, the CDR3 is TGTGCCAGCAGCTTGAATGGGGCCCGACCCGGGGAGCTGTTTTTT.

This clonotype was observed at least ten times. V gene TRBV12-3 or TRBV12-4 combines with J gene TRBJ1-3; 7 bases are shared with TRBD1. The CDR3 sequence is 16 residues long. V shed 6 bases and J 0 bases; nucleotides not matched to a gene: 8. CDR3 sequence (DNA): TGTGCCAGCAGCCGCCGCTGGACAGGCTCTGGAAACACCATATATTTT. Translating gives CASSRRWTGSGNTIYF.

The chain has TRBV6-1 and TRBJ2-3, with 14 positions matching TRBD2. V shed 5 bases and J 1 base; nucleotides not matched to a gene: 5. CDR3 length equals 17 residues. Germline values: CDR1 MNHNS, CDR2 SASEGT. The DNA of the CDR3 is TGTGCCAGCAGTCGACTAGCGGGAGGGCCCGGCACAGATACGCAGTATTTT. Amino acid sequence: CASSRLAGGPGTDTQYF.

This clonotype was seen a handful of times. This chain joins TRBV9 and TRBJ2-2; 10 bases line up with TRBD2. From germline, CDR1 is SGDLS and CDR2 YYNGEE. V trimming: 4 bases; J trimming: 6 bases; junction bases outside the gene matches: 12. The length of the CDR3 is 17 residues. The CDR3: CASSRLAGGVIAGELFF. The DNA of the CDR3 is TGTGCCAGCAGCAGACTAGCGGGCGGCGTCATTGCCGGGGAGCTGTTTTTT.